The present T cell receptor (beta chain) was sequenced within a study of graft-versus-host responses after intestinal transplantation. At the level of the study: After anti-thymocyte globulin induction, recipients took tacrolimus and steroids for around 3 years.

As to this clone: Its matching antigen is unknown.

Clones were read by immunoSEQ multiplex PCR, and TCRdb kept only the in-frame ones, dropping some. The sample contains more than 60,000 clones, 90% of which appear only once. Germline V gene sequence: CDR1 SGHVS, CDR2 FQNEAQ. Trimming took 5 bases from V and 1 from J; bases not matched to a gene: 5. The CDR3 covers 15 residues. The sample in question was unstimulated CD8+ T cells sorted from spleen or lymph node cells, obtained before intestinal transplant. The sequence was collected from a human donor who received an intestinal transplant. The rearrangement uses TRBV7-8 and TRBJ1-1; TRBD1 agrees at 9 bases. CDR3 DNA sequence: TGTGCCAGCAGCCCGGACAGGGGAACGAACACTGAAGCTTTCTTT. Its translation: CASSPDRGTNTEAFF.